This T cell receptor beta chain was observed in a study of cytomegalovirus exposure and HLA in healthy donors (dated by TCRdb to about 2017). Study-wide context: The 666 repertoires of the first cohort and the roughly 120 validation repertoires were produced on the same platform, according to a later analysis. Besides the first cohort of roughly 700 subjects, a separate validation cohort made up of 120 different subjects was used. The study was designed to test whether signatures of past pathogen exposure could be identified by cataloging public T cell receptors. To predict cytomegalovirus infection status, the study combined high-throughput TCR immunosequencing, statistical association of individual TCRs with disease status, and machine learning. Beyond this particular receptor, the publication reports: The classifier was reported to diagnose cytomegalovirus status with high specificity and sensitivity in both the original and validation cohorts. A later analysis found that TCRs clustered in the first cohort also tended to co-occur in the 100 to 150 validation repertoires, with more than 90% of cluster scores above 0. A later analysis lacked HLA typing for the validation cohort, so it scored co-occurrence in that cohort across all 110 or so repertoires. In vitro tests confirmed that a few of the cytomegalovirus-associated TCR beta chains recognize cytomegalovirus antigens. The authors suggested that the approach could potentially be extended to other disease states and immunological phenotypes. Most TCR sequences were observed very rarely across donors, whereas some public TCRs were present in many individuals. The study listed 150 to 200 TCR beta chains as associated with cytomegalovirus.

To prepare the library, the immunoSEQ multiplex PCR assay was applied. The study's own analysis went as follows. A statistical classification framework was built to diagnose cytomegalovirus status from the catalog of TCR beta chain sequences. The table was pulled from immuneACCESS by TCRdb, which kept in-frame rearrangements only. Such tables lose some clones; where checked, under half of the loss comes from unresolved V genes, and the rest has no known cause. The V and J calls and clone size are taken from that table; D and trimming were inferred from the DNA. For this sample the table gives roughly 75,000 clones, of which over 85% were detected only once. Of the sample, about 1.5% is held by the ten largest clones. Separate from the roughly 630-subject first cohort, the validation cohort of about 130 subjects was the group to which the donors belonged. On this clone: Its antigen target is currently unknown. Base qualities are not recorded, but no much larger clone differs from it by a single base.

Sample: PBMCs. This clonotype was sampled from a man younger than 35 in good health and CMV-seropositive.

Here the CDR3 is given as CASSPSSSTDTQYF. The sequenced DNA is TGTGCCAGCTCACCCTCCTCTAGCACAGATACGCAGTATTTT. The sequence links TRBV18 to TRBJ2-3; no D gene is confidently identified. The germline ends are 7 bases apart after V is trimmed by 3 bases and J by 0 bases. Counted from cysteine to phenylalanine, this CDR3 has 14 amino acids. Only the CDR3 region is kept as DNA, spanning 42 bases read in frame from base 1. Via the germline V gene, CDR1 is KGHSH and CDR2 LQKENI.